The rows below give T cell receptor beta chains drawn from one sample of a study of vaccination and CD4 T cells after COVID-19. These receptors have no known antigen. TCRdb reprocessed the PCR reads via MiXCR and lists one record per CDR3 protein. The top ten clones hold approximately 39% of a sample with about 2,900 distinct CDR3 sequences, 27% of them seen once. The sequenced sample was CD4+ T cells from blood, cultured in vitro. The origin of the receptors is a human donor in good health. Each CDR3 is given with its conserved first and last residue. A D gene is named only where the DNA matches it firmly. Clone sizes are given selectively: once, few, many, or a class where the clone is expanded.

>TRBV5-4|NA|16|TRBD1|TRBJ2-1
TGTGCCAGCAGCTTAAAACAGGGGAGCTCCTACAATGAGCAGTTCTTC
CASSLKQGSSYNEQFF
>TRBV30|few|14|TRBD2|TRBJ2-5
TGTGCCTGGAGTGAATGGGCGGGAGGAGAGACCCAGTACTTC
CAWSEWAGGETQYF
>TRBV4-1|NA|17|TRBD2|TRBJ2-2
TGCGCCAGCAGATTATTTGGACTAGCGGGAGGTACCGGGGAGCTGTTTTTT
CASRLFGLAGGTGELFF
>TRBV20-1|few|10|NA|TRBJ2-1
TGCAGTGGACGTAGCGATGAGCAGTTCTTC
CSGRSDEQFF
>TRBV11-2|few|13|NA|TRBJ2-7
TGTGCCAGCAGCTTAGATCCCAGAGCCGAGCAGTACTTC
CASSLDPRAEQYF
>TRBV10-3|NA|13|NA|TRBJ2-1
TGTGCCATCCAAGCGTCGGGCCAAATGGAGCAGTTCTTC
CAIQASGQMEQFF
>TRBV5-1|NA|14|NA|TRBJ2-5
TGCGCCAGCAGCCGGAGACAGGTTGAGGAGACCCAGTACTTC
CASSRRQVEETQYF
>TRBV7-2|NA|14|NA|TRBJ2-5
TGTGCCAGCAGTCGAACTAGCCCCCAAGAGACCCAGTACTTC
CASSRTSPQETQYF
>TRBV10-1|few|15|NA|TRBJ2-7
TGCGCCAGCAGTGAAGTAAGGCAGGGAGTAAAAGAGCAGTACTTC
CASSEVRQGVKEQYF
>TRBV2|NA|11|NA|TRBJ2-5
TGTGCCAGCAATGTCGTAGAGACCCAGTACTTC
CASNVVETQYF
>TRBV7-2|few|15|NA|TRBJ2-3
TGTGCCAGCAGGGGGGCTTCTTTGGGTACAGATACGCAGTATTTT
CASRGASLGTDTQYF
>TRBV5-1|NA|15|NA|TRBJ2-5
TGCGCCAGCAGCTTGGGTGGGAGCCCCGGGGAGACCCAGTACTTC
CASSLGGSPGETQYF
>TRBV19|NA|13|NA|TRBJ1-2
TGTGCCAATAGTTTTGTGGCTGACTATGGCTACACCTTC
CANSFVADYGYTF
>TRBV5-8|NA|13|NA|TRBJ1-5
TGTGCCAGCAACCGGGGACTGAATCAGCCCCAGCATTTT
CASNRGLNQPQHF
>TRBV6-1|medium-sized|13|TRBD1|TRBJ1-5
TGTGCCAGCAGTGGACAGGGGAGGCAGCCCCAGCATTTT
CASSGQGRQPQHF
>TRBV30|few|13|NA|TRBJ1-6
TGTGCCTGGAGATGGCACGATAATTCACCCCTCCACTTT
CAWRWHDNSPLHF
>TRBV5-4|NA|13|NA|TRBJ2-5
TGTGCCAGCAAACCCGTCCAGGAAGAGACCCAGTACTTC
CASKPVQEETQYF
>TRBV5-1|NA|14|TRBD1|TRBJ1-6
TGCGCCAGCAGCTTGGGAGACAGGGGCTCACCCCTCCACTTT
CASSLGDRGSPLHF
>TRBV25-1|NA|16|NA|TRBJ2-5
TGTGCCAGCAGTGAATTAAGCAGGGCGGCTCAAGAGACCCAGTACTTC
CASSELSRAAQETQYF
>TRBV20-1|medium-sized|15|NA|TRBJ1-5
TGCAGTGCGCCAATGGGGGGGGTCCTCAATCAGCCCCAGCATTTT
CSAPMGGVLNQPQHF
>TRBV10-3|few|13|TRBD2|TRBJ2-5
TGTGCCATCACCGGGGGGATGGGAGAGACCCAGTACTTC
CAITGGMGETQYF
>TRBV6-4|few|12|TRBD2|TRBJ2-5
TGTGCCAGCAGAGGACTAGTGGAGACCCAGTACTTC
CASRGLVETQYF
>TRBV10-3|NA|13|NA|TRBJ1-4
TGTGCCATCGGTGAGGACATTAATGAAAAACTGTTTTTT
CAIGEDINEKLFF
>TRBV7-8|few|14|NA|TRBJ2-7
TGTGCCAGCAGCTTATCCGGGGGCTCCTACGAGCAGTACTTC
CASSLSGGSYEQYF
>TRBV20-1|few|14|NA|TRBJ2-1
TGCAGTGCCCAGGAAGCGGTCGGTTACAATGAGCAGTTCTTC
CSAQEAVGYNEQFF
>TRBV19|NA|16|TRBD2|TRBJ2-2
TGTGCCAGTACCCGTACCGGGACTAGTCGAACCGGGGAGCTGTTTTTT
CASTRTGTSRTGELFF
>TRBV7-2|NA|16|NA|TRBJ2-7
TGTGCCAGCAGCTTAGTAGGTCACAGGAGGCTCTACGAGCAGTACTTC
CASSLVGHRRLYEQYF
>TRBV6-2/TRBV6-3|few|16|NA|TRBJ2-5
TGTGCCAGCAGTCCAGCTGGGTATGTTGTGTGGGGGACCCAGTACTTC
CASSPAGYVVWGTQYF
>TRBV6-1|NA|13|NA|TRBJ1-2
TGTGCCAGCAGACCAACACATAACTATGGCTACACCTTC
CASRPTHNYGYTF
>TRBV20-1|NA|13|NA|TRBJ1-1
TGCAGTGCTAGAGAGGCGGGTCACACTGAAGCTTTCTTT
CSAREAGHTEAFF
>TRBV4-1|NA|18|TRBD2|TRBJ2-3
TGCGCCAGCAGCCGAGGGGGAATAGCGGGGGGAGGCGCAGATACGCAGTATTTT
CASSRGGIAGGGADTQYF
>TRBV7-7|medium-sized|13|TRBD1|TRBJ1-6
TGTGCCAGCAGCTTGGGACAGGATTCACCCCTCCACTTT
CASSLGQDSPLHF
>TRBV5-4|few|14|TRBD2|TRBJ2-2
TGTGCCAGCAGCCTCCGGGACTACAAGGGGGAGCTGTTTTTT
CASSLRDYKGELFF
>TRBV2|NA|14|NA|TRBJ2-7
TGTGCCAGCAGCCCCGTTGGTGGAACCTACGAGCAGTACTTC
CASSPVGGTYEQYF
>TRBV7-3|NA|13|NA|TRBJ1-1
TGTGCCAGCAGCGGCAGGGTCGGCACTGAAGCTTTCTTT
CASSGRVGTEAFF
>TRBV5-4|medium-sized|13|NA|TRBJ1-2
TGTGCCAGCAGCCGCGAGTCGGTCTATGGCTACACCTTC
CASSRESVYGYTF
>TRBV20-1|NA|14|NA|TRBJ2-5
TGCAGTGCTAGAGTTGCCTGGAGAGAAGAGACCCGGTACTTC
CSARVAWREETRYF
>TRBV6-2/TRBV6-3|NA|13|NA|TRBJ2-3
TGTGCCAGCAGTCGGGACTTCACAGATACGCAGTATTTT
CASSRDFTDTQYF
>TRBV15|medium-sized|14|TRBD1|TRBJ2-5
TGTGCCACCAGCAGGGACAGGGGTACCGAGACCCAGTACTTC
CATSRDRGTETQYF
>TRBV4-1|NA|16|TRBD2|TRBJ2-1
TGCGCCAGCAGCCGCTCCCCTAGCGGGAGCTACAATGAGCAGTTCTTC
CASSRSPSGSYNEQFF
>TRBV12-3/TRBV12-4|few|13|NA|TRBJ1-2
TGTGCCAGCAGTTCTGGGGCAAACTATGGCTACACCTTC
CASSSGANYGYTF
>TRBV2|NA|14|NA|TRBJ2-3
TGTGCCAGCAGTCGCCAGAGCGTCGCAGATACGCAGTATTTT
CASSRQSVADTQYF
>TRBV10-3|few|13|NA|TRBJ1-2
TGTGCCATCAGTGAGTCTCCCGTCTATGGCTACACCTTC
CAISESPVYGYTF
>TRBV5-1|NA|15|NA|TRBJ2-7
TGCGCCAGCAGCGTCACAGGGGACTCGATTTACGAGCAGTACTTC
CASSVTGDSIYEQYF
>TRBV20-1|NA|12|NA|TRBJ1-1
TGCAGTGCCCCCCTTATGAACACTGAAGCTTTCTTT
CSAPLMNTEAFF
>TRBV4-1|NA|21|TRBD1|TRBJ2-2
TGCGCCAGCAGTCTCCACCCAATGCACCTGACAGGGGGATTAAACACCGGGGAGCTGTTTTTT
CASSLHPMHLTGGLNTGELFF
>TRBV7-9|few|18|TRBD2|TRBJ2-2
TGTGCCAGCAGCGAAATAATCCGGACTAGCGGCTTCACCGGGGAGCTGTTTTTT
CASSEIIRTSGFTGELFF
>TRBV20-1|large|13|NA|TRBJ1-5
TGCAGTGCCAGGAGCGATAGCAATCAGCCCCAGCATTTT
CSARSDSNQPQHF
>TRBV20-1|NA|14|TRBD2|TRBJ2-1
TGCAGTGCTAGAGCCAGCGGGGGGGCCAATGAGCAGTTCTTC
CSARASGGANEQFF
>TRBV2|NA|15|TRBD1|TRBJ2-7
TGTGCCAGCAGGCCGGGACAGGGGGTCCCCTACGAGCAGTACTTC
CASRPGQGVPYEQYF
>TRBV10-3|NA|14|NA|TRBJ1-1
TGTGCCATCAGTGAGCCGGGGGGGAACACTGAAGCTTTCTTT
CAISEPGGNTEAFF